Shown below are 31 T cell receptor beta chains from a single sample sequenced in a study of T cells after yellow fever vaccination. TCRdb passed the 5' RACE reads through MiXCR, listing each CDR3 protein once. The sample shows 150,000 to 200,000 distinct CDR3 sequences, approximately 10% of them seen only once. The material was CD8+ T cells sorted from PBMCs, obtained 15 days after the yellow fever booster vaccination. Every receptor here comes from a young man who received the YFV17D yellow fever vaccine.

This clonotype was seen more than once but under ten times. V and J are TRBV9 and TRBJ2-3; 10 positions match TRBD2. CDR3 size: 19 residues. CDR1 SGDLS and CDR2 YYNGEE come from the germline V gene. The V segment lost 3 bases and the J segment 2 bases; nucleotides outside the gene matches: 15. CDR3 coding DNA: TGTGCCAGCAGCGATAGCGGGGGGCCTATAAGTAGTTCCACAGATACGCAGTATTTT. This translates into CASSDSGGPISSSTDTQYF.

This chain connects TRBV7-2 to TRBJ2-7; possibly TRBD2 for D (5 bases). V lost 7 bases and J 3 bases, leaving 13 bases between the germline ends. From germline, CDR1 is SGHTA and CDR2 FQGNSA. CDR3 length: 13 amino acids. CDR3 coding DNA: TGTGCCAGCATGGAGAGGGCCGGCTACGAGCAGTACTTC. Protein: CASMERAGYEQYF.

The chain links TRBV4-1 to TRBJ1-5; D gene ambiguous. Per the germline V gene, CDR1 is MGHRA and CDR2 is YSYEKL. The CDR3 spans 16 residues. V lost 1 base and J lost 1, with 11 bases in between. Here the CDR3 DNA reads TGCGCCAGCAGCCAAGCCCCCGGGCAGAGCAATCAGCCCCAGCATTTT. Amino acids: CASSQAPGQSNQPQHF.

The table lists this clonotype with a few counts. The chain employs TRBV7-8 and TRBJ2-3; no definite D call. Germline V gene lookup returns CDR1 SGHVS and CDR2 FQNEAQ. V was cut by 5 bases and J by 5 bases, with 11 bases left in between. The CDR3 consists of 13 residues. The CDR3 loop is CASSRTNIDTQYF. In DNA, the CDR3 is TGTGCCAGCAGCCGGACCAACATAGATACGCAGTATTTT.

The rearrangement uses TRBV14 and TRBJ1-2; no clear D. Between the trimmed V and J ends, which lost 4 bases and 5 bases, there was a span of 20 bases. The CDR3 sequence is 16 residues long. The germline gives CDR1 SGHDN, CDR2 FVKESK. The CDR3 DNA follows: TGTGCCAGCAGCCCAATAGGTCATGAGGCCCAATATGGCTACACCTTC. Amino acids: CASSPIGHEAQYGYTF. Based on the CDR3 plus reference TRBV14 and TRBJ1-2, the full variable domain is EAGVTQFPSHSVIEKGQTVTLRCDPISGHDNLYWYRRVMGKEIKFLLHFVKESKQDESGMPNNRFLAERTGGTYSTLKVQPAELEDSGVYFCASSPIGHEAQYGYTFGSGTRLTVV.

This clonotype occurred a few times. The rearrangement links TRBV20-1 to TRBJ1-2; possible D gene TRBD1, 5 bases. V gave up 5 bases and J gave up 2 bases, with 15 bases separating them. Germline CDR1 reads DFQATT; CDR2 reads SNEGSKA (reference sequence). The CDR3 is 14 residues long. CDR3 sequence: CSASRYRDNYGYTF. In DNA, the CDR3 is TGCAGTGCTTCTAGGTATAGGGACAACTATGGCTACACCTTC.

The chain links TRBV4-1 to TRBJ2-1, with D possibly being TRBD2 (5 bases). Trimming took 2 bases from V and 7 from J, leaving 12 bases between them. The V gene's germline CDR1 is MGHRA and CDR2 YSYEKL. The CDR3 contains 14 residues. CDR3 region: CASSQRRDYNEQFF. The CDR3 nucleotides read TGCGCCAGCAGCCAACGTAGAGACTATAATGAGCAGTTCTTC.

This clonotype was observed a handful of times. This chain connects TRBV6-2 or TRBV6-3 to TRBJ1-1, with D perhaps TRBD1 (6 bases). The CDR3 has 12 residues. Trimming shortened V by 4 bases and J by 10 bases, and 13 bases separated the two germline ends. Per the germline V gene, CDR1 is MNHEY and CDR2 is SVGEGT. The CDR3 DNA follows: TGTGCCAGCAGTTTCTCTAGGGGGACAGCTTTCTTT. It encodes CASSFSRGTAFF.

V gene TRBV7-8 combines with J gene TRBJ2-1; TRBD1 is a possible D gene (5 bases). The germline V gene has CDR1 SGHVS and CDR2 FQNEAQ. The V gene lost 3 bases and the J gene lost 0 bases, with 9 bases spanning the gap. This CDR3 region has 15 residues. Here the CDR3 reads CASSFYQGSYNEQFF. The CDR3, as DNA: TGTGCCAGCAGCTTTTACCAGGGCTCCTACAATGAGCAGTTCTTC.

The chain uses TRBV4-1 and TRBJ2-3, with D perhaps TRBD2 (6 bases). CDR1 is MGHRA and CDR2 is YSYEKL in the germline V gene. Trimming stripped 3 bases from V and 0 bases from J, with 13 bases between. This CDR3 spans 16 amino acids. The CDR3 DNA reads as TGCGCCAGCAGCCACCTAGCGTCGGTGAGCACAGATACGCAGTATTTT. It specifies CASSHLASVSTDTQYF.

This clonotype has just a few counts. The J gene is TRBJ1-4, the V gene TRBV28; TRBD1 is a possible D gene (5 bases). The CDR3 runs to 14 residues. Trimming removed 3 bases at V and 5 bases at J, with 10 bases between. Germline CDR1 and CDR2: MDHEN and SYDVKM. The CDR3 here is CASSFPRANEKLFF. In DNA, the CDR3 is TGTGCCAGCAGTTTCCCCAGGGCCAATGAAAAACTGTTTTTT.

This clonotype turned up a few times. This chain joins TRBV19 and TRBJ1-5; D is possibly TRBD1 (6 bases). There are 16 residues in the CDR3. V was shortened by 1 base and J by 5 bases, with 15 bases between the two germline ends. Looked up from germline, CDR1 is LNHDA and CDR2 is SQIVND (reference sequence). CDR3 DNA: TGTGCCAGTAGTATAGTGGCTACAGGGTACCATCAGCCCCAGCATTTT. It specifies CASSIVATGYHQPQHF.

This clonotype was counted between two and nine times. The chain uses TRBV5-5 and TRBJ2-1; the D is unclear. From germline, CDR1 is SGHKS and CDR2 YYEKEE (reference sequence). Trimming shortened V by 1 base and J by 2 bases, and 16 bases separated the two germline ends. This CDR3 is 17 amino acids long. The CDR3 sequence: CASSLTGRQRPYNEQFF. Written as DNA, the CDR3 is TGTGCCAGCAGCTTGACCGGCAGGCAAAGGCCCTACAATGAGCAGTTCTTC.

Only a few counts were recorded for this clonotype. This chain uses TRBV2 with TRBJ1-1; perhaps TRBD1 as D (6 bases). CDR3 size: 17 residues. CDR1 and CDR2 (germline): SNHLY, FYNNEI. V was trimmed by 3 bases and J by 7 bases, leaving 24 bases between them. The DNA for the CDR3 is TGTGCCAGCAGTGATACCGGGACACTGAACTTGGGCTTTGAAGCTTTCTTT. Translated, it gives CASSDTGTLNLGFEAFF.

The V gene is TRBV7-3, the J gene TRBJ2-4, with D possibly matching TRBD2 (6 bases). V was cut by 0 bases and J by 8 bases, with 8 bases left in between. Germline V gives CDR1 SGHTA, CDR2 FQGTGA. The CDR3 is made up of 13 amino acids. CDR3 DNA sequence: TGTGCCAGCAGCTTAACTCCGGGGGACATTCAGTACTTC. Encoded protein: CASSLTPGDIQYF.

This clonotype was recorded a few times. V is TRBV7-9 and J is TRBJ2-3; TRBD1 is a possible D gene (6 bases). The V gene's germline CDR1 is SEHNR and CDR2 FQNEAQ (reference sequence). The germline V and J ends were trimmed by 5 bases and 0 bases, with 15 bases remaining between them. This CDR3 comprises 16 residues. The CDR3 sequence is CASSPGQFASTDTQYF. The CDR3 DNA reads TGTGCCAGCAGCCCCGGACAGTTCGCTAGCACAGATACGCAGTATTTT.

This clonotype was recorded at least ten times. This chain joins TRBV12-3 or TRBV12-4 and TRBJ2-3, with D possibly TRBD1 on 6 matching bases. CDR3 length: 15 residues. Trimming removed 5 bases at V and 5 bases at J, with 17 bases between. CDR3 protein: CASSAGEQGIDTQYF. DNA for the CDR3: TGTGCCAGCAGTGCCGGCGAGCAGGGGATAGATACGCAGTATTTT.

Ten or more counts support this clonotype. J is TRBJ2-4 and V is TRBV6-2 or TRBV6-3; maybe TRBD1 (6 bases). This CDR3 is 14 amino acids long. Germline CDR1 MNHEY, CDR2 SVGEGT. V gave up 6 bases and J gave up 4 bases, with 13 bases separating them. The DNA for the CDR3 is TGTGCCAGCAGCCAAGGGACACAAAAAAACATTCAGTACTTC. It encodes CASSQGTQKNIQYF.

The chain joins TRBV7-6 to TRBJ2-2; tentatively, D is TRBD1 (5 bases). This CDR3 spans 16 amino acids. V was trimmed by 7 bases and J by 0 bases, leaving 15 bases between them. The germline V gene encodes CDR1 SGHVS and CDR2 FNYEAQ. The CDR3 sequence is CASTDTYPANTGELFF. DNA for the CDR3: TGTGCCAGCACGGACACTTACCCCGCGAACACCGGGGAGCTGTTTTTT.

This rearrangement joins TRBV5-1 to TRBJ1-1, with D unresolved. The V end lost 0 bases, the J end lost 1 base, and 7 bases lay between the germline ends. In germline, CDR1 is SGHRS, CDR2 YFSETQ. CDR3 length: 14 residues. Written as DNA, the CDR3 is TGCGCCAGCAGCTTGGGTTACGAGAACACTGAAGCTTTCTTT. It is translated as CASSLGYENTEAFF.

The chain has TRBV12-3 or TRBV12-4 and TRBJ1-5; no reliable D call. V was clipped by 5 bases and J by 0 bases, with 14 bases between them. The CDR3 sequence is 16 residues long. The CDR3 loop reads CASSPGPRYSNQPQHF. The CDR3 DNA reads as TGTGCCAGCAGTCCCGGGCCACGTTATAGCAATCAGCCCCAGCATTTT.

This clonotype was seen more than once but under ten times. This chain uses TRBV6-6 with TRBJ1-1; weak D call: TRBD1 (6 bases). Trimming removed 6 bases from V and 3 bases from J, with 17 bases in between. The germline gives CDR1 MNHNY, CDR2 SVGAGI (reference sequence). This CDR3 has 15 residues. The CDR3 DNA is TGTGCCAGCAGCCCCCTTGGGGGGGCAGACACTGAAGCTTTCTTT. This translates into CASSPLGGADTEAFF.

The chain employs TRBV3-1 and TRBJ2-3; D is tentatively TRBD1 or TRBD2 (5 bases each). The CDR3 runs to 16 residues. The germline V gene encodes CDR1 LGHDT and CDR2 YNNKEL (reference sequence). Trimming cost V 0 bases and J 2 bases, with 12 bases left between them. This chain's CDR3 is CASSQEGRGTTDTQYF. The CDR3, as DNA: TGTGCCAGCAGCCAAGAGGGACGGGGAACCACAGATACGCAGTATTTT.

The chain carries TRBV5-2 and TRBJ2-7. TRBV5-2 is noted as a pseudogene. The CDR3 contains 14 residues. The CDR3 sequence: CASSLFKGSYEQYF. CDR3 bases: TGTGCCAGCAGCTTGTTCAAGGGGTCCTACGAGCAGTACTTC.

This clonotype was observed a few times. This rearrangement joins TRBV6-5 to TRBJ2-3; the match to TRBD2 covers 8 bases. V was clipped by 4 bases and J by 1 base; unmatched bases: 4. CDR3 length: 15 amino acids. CDR1 and CDR2 (germline): MNHEY, SVGAGI. CDR3 amino acids: CASSWVSGGTDTQYF. The CDR3 nucleotides are TGTGCCAGCAGTTGGGTTAGCGGGGGCACAGATACGCAGTATTTT.

This clonotype occurred many times. V usage is TRBV4-1 and J usage is TRBJ1-1, with no clear D. Germline CDR1 and CDR2: MGHRA and YSYEKL. The V end lost 0 bases, the J end lost 5 bases, and 13 bases lay between the germline ends. The CDR3 contains 15 residues. CDR3 nucleotides: TGCGCCAGCAGCCAAGAGTTCAGAGGGAGTACTGAAGCTTTCTTT. Its translation: CASSQEFRGSTEAFF.

The chain recombines TRBV5-6 with TRBJ2-3, with D uncertain. V gave up 0 bases and J gave up 0 bases, with 11 bases separating them. Germline V CDR1 and CDR2: SGHDT, YYEEEE. The CDR3 extends over 16 amino acids. CDR3 coding DNA: TGTGCCAGCAGCTTGGAAGGAACCCGAAGCACAGATACGCAGTATTTT. Its translation is CASSLEGTRSTDTQYF.

The rearrangement uses TRBV4-3 and TRBJ2-1; D might be TRBD1 (5 bases). The CDR3 runs to 15 residues. Deletions cut 0 bases from V and 6 bases from J, with 12 bases between. CDR1 and CDR2 from the germline V gene are LGHNA and YSLEER. CDR3 sequence (DNA): TGCGCCAGCAGCCAAGACAGGGATCTGGTCAATGAGCAGTTCTTC. Translated, it gives CASSQDRDLVNEQFF.

J is TRBJ2-1 and V is TRBV6-5; a weak D match, TRBD1 (5 bases). CDR3 length equals 13 residues. Germline V gene data show CDR1 as MNHEY and CDR2 as SVGAGI. V was cut by 6 bases and J by 3 bases, with 9 bases left in between. DNA of the CDR3: TGTGCCAGCAGCCATCAGGGCTACAATGAGCAGTTCTTC. Translation: CASSHQGYNEQFF.

This clonotype was observed a few times. The V gene is TRBV7-6, the J gene TRBJ1-1, with D unresolved. Germline CDR1 reads SGHVS; CDR2 reads FNYEAQ. Trimming pared 5 bases from V and 4 bases from J, leaving 11 bases between. There are 13 residues in the CDR3. The CDR3 sequence: CASSTEGGTEAFF. CDR3 in DNA: TGTGCCAGCAGCACGGAGGGAGGCACTGAAGCTTTCTTT.

V and J are TRBV5-4 and TRBJ1-1; 10 bases line up with TRBD1. Germline assignment: CDR1 SGHNT and CDR2 YYREEE (reference sequence). Losses at the gene ends were 1 base for V and 6 bases for J; bases not matched to a gene: 6. This CDR3 is 15 amino acids long. The CDR3 sequence is CASSLRDRGNSEAFF. In DNA form, the CDR3 reads TGTGCCAGCAGCTTGAGGGACAGGGGAAATTCTGAAGCTTTCTTT.